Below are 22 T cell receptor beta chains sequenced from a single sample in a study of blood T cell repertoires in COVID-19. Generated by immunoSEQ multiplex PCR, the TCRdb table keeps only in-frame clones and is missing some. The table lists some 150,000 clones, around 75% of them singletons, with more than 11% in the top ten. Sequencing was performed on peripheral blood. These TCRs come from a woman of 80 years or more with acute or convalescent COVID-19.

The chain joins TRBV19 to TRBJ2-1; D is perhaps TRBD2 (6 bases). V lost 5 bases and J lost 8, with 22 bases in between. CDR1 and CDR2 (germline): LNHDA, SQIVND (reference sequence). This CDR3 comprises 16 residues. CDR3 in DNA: TGTGCCAGTAGTTACCCCTCGGGGGTTAAGCTCGATGAGCAGTTCTTC. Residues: CASSYPSGVKLDEQFF.

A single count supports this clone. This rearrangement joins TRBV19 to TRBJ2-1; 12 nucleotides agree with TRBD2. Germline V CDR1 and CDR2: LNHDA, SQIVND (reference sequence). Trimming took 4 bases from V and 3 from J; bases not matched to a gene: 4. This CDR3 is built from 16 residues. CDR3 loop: CASSTRTSGNYNEQFF. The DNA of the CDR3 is TGTGCCAGTAGTACGCGGACTAGCGGGAACTACAATGAGCAGTTCTTC.

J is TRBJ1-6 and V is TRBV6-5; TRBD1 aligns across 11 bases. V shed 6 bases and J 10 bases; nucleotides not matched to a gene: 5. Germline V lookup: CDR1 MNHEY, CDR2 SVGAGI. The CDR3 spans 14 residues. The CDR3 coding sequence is TGTGCCAGCAGGGGGGACAGGGGGAGGTCACCCCTCCACTTT. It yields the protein CASRGDRGRSPLHF.

The CDR3 DNA reads as TGTGCCAGCAGTTTACGGGACAGGGGGGGGTCCTATAATTCACCCCTCCACTTT. Amino acids: CASSLRDRGGSYNSPLHF. The genes are TRBV27 and TRBJ1-6; 11 positions agree with TRBD1. This CDR3 comprises 18 residues. V lost 2 bases to trimming and J lost 1 base; unmatched junction nucleotides: 4. Germline values: CDR1 MNHEY, CDR2 SMNVEV (reference sequence).

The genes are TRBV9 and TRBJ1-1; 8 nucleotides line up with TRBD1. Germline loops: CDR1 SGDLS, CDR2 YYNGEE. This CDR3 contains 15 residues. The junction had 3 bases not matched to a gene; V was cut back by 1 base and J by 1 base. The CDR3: CASSVRQGPNTEAFF. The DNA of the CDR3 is TGTGCCAGCAGCGTAAGACAGGGGCCGAACACTGAAGCTTTCTTT. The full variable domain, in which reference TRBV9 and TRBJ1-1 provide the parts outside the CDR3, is DSGVTQTPKHLITATGQRVTLRCSPRSGDLSVYWYQQSLDQGLQFLIQYYNGEERAKGNILERFSAQQFPDLHSELNLSSLELGDSALYFCASSVRQGPNTEAFFGQGTRLTVV.

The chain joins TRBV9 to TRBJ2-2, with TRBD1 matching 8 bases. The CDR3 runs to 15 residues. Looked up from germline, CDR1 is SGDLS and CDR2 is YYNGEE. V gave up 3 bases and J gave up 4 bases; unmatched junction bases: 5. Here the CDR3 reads CASSANRGSTGELFF. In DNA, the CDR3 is TGTGCCAGCAGCGCCAACAGGGGGTCCACCGGGGAGCTGTTTTTT.

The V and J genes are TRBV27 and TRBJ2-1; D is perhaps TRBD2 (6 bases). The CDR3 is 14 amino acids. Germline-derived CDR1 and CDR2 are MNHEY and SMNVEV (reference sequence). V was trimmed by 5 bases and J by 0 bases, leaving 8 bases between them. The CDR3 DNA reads TGTGCCAGCAGTCGGGGGAGCTCCTACAATGAGCAGTTCTTC. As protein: CASSRGSSYNEQFF.

The CDR3 region has the DNA TGTGCCAGCAGCTACTACACCGCAACTAATGAAAAACTGTTTTTT. Translating it yields CASSYYTATNEKLFF. The chain combines TRBV7-9 with TRBJ1-4; D gene unclear. This CDR3 is built from 15 residues. CDR1 and CDR2 from the germline V gene are SEHNR and FQNEAQ (reference sequence). V was cut by 4 bases and J by 0 bases, with 9 bases left in between.

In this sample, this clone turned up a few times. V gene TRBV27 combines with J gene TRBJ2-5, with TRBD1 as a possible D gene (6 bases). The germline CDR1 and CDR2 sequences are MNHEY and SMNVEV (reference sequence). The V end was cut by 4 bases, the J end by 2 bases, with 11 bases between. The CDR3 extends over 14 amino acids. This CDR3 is CASSSGQIQETQYF. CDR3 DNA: TGTGCCAGCAGTTCAGGACAGATTCAAGAGACCCAGTACTTC.

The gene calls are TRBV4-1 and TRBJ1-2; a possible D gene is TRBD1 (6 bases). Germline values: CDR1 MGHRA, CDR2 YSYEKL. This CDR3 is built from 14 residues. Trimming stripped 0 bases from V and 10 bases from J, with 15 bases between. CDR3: CASSQDAGVRDYTF. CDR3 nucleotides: TGCGCCAGCAGCCAAGATGCAGGGGTCCGAGACTACACCTTC.

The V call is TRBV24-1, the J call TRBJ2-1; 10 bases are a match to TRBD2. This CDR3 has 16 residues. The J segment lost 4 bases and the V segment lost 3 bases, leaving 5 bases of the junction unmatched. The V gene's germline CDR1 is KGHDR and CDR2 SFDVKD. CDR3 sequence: CATSDGLAGVYNEQFF. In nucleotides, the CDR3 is TGTGCCACCAGTGATGGTCTAGCGGGGGTTTACAATGAGCAGTTCTTC.

In DNA, the CDR3 is TGTGCCAGCAGCAAAGACCTTCAAAGGAGGCGTTGCACAGATACGCAGTATTTT. Its protein product is CASSKDLQRRRCTDTQYF. The rearrangement uses TRBV21-1 and TRBJ2-3; the table calls TRBD2, which could not be checked here. TRBV21-1 is a pseudogene. The CDR3 has 18 amino acids.

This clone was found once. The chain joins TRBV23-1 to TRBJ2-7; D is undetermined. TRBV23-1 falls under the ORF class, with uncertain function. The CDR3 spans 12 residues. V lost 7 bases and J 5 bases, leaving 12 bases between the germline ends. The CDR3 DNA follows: TGCGCCAGCAAAATAAGAGGCGACGAGCAGTACTTC. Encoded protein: CASKIRGDEQYF.

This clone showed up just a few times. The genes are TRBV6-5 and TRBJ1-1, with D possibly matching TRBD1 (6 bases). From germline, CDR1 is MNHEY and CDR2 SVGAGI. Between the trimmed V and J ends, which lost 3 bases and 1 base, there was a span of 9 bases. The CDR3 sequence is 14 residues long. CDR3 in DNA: TGTGCCAGCAGTTATACCAGGGGGAACACTGAAGCTTTCTTT. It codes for CASSYTRGNTEAFF.

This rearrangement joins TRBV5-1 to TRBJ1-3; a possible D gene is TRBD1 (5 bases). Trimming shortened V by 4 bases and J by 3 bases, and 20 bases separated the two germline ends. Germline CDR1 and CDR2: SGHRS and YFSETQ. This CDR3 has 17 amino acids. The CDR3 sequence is CASSQTGYRQGGNTIYF. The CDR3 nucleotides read TGCGCCAGCAGCCAAACGGGCTATCGCCAGGGTGGAAACACCATATATTTT.

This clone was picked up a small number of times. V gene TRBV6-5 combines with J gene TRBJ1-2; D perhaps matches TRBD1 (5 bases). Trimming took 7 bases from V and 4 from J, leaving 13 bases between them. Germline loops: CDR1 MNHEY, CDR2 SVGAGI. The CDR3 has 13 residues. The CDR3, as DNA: TGTGCCAGCAATCTTGGGGGGATCTATGGCTACACCTTC. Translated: CASNLGGIYGYTF.

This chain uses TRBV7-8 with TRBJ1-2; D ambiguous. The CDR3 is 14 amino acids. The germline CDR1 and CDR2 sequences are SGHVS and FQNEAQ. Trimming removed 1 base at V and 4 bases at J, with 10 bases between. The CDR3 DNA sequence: TGTGCCAGCAGCTTAGTCGCACAGACCTATGGCTACACCTTC. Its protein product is CASSLVAQTYGYTF.

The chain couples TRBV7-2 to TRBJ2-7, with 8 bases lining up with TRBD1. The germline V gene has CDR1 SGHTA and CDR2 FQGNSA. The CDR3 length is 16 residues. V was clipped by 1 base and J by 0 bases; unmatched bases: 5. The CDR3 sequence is CASSLGRTGSSYEQYF. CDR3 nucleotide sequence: TGTGCCAGCAGCTTAGGTCGGACAGGGAGCTCCTACGAGCAGTACTTC.

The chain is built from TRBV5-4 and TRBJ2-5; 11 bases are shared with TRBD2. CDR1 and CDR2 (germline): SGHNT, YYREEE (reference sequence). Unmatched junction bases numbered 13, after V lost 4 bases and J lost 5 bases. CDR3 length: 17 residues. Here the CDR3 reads CASSPAPTSGGRETQYF. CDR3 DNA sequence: TGTGCCAGCAGCCCTGCTCCTACTAGCGGGGGCCGGGAGACCCAGTACTTC.

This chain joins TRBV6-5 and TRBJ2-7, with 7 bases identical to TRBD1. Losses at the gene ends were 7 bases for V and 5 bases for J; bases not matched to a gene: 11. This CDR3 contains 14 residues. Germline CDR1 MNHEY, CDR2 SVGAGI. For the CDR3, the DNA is TGTGCCAGCACCCTCGACAGGGTAATCCACGAGCAGTACTTC. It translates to CASTLDRVIHEQYF.

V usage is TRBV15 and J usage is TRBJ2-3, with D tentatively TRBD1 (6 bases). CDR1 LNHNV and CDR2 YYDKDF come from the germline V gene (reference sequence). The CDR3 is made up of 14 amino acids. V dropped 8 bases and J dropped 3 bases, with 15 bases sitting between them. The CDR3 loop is CATSTGRRTDTQYF. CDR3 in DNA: TGTGCCACCTCGACAGGAAGAAGGACAGATACGCAGTATTTT.

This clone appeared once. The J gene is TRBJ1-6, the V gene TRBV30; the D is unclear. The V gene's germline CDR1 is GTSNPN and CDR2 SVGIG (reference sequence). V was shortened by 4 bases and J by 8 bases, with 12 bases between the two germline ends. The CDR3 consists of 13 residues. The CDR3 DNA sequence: TGTGCCTGGAATGGCCCCGAAGATTCACCCCTCCACTTT. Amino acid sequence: CAWNGPEDSPLHF.